This entry features one TCR beta chain sequence. The sample originates from a study of T cell changes during pregnancy in multiple sclerosis. The V and J ends lost 7 bases and 1 base, in that order; junction bases with no gene match: 12. Germline values: CDR1 SGHKS, CDR2 YYEKEE (reference sequence). CDR3 size: 16 residues. The repertoire was sequenced with immunoSEQ multiplex PCR; TCRdb's copy has only in-frame clones and lacks some. The table has approximately 50,000 clones, roughly 90% seen once; the top ten hold approximately 0.5%. This TCR was sampled from a female donor with multiple sclerosis, enrolled in a pregnancy study. The sequencing here drew on CD4+ T cells from peripheral blood mononuclear cells, taken after pregnancy. V gene TRBV5-5 combines with J gene TRBJ1-1; 8 nucleotides match TRBD1. CDR3 nucleotides: TGTGCCAGCGACTTCAGGGGGCAAGGGGCGAACACTGAAGCTTTCTTT. Translated, it gives CASDFRGQGANTEAFF.